The present T cell receptor beta chain was sequenced within a study of blood T cells in healthy people across ages. Points from the study as a whole: Long-lived donors had more naive CD4+ cells and higher diversity than aged donors.

This clonotype was counted only a few times. Its target is unknown. V lost 6 bases and J 11 bases, leaving 19 bases between the germline ends. The CDR3 length is 13 residues. The germline CDR1 and CDR2 sequences are MNHNY and SVGAGI (reference sequence). A sample-barcoded 5' primer and a J-beta primer mix were used in a second PCR of about 6 to 11 cycles. Tagging of each cDNA molecule was performed by a template-switch adaptor with 12 random nucleotides. MiXCR was run by TCRdb on the 5' RACE reads, yielding one entry per CDR3 protein. In the table there are 550,000 to 750,000 distinct CDR3 sequences, around 21% of which are singletons.

This clonotype originated in a man aged 70 or older in good health. The sample was blood. The J gene is TRBJ2-5, the V gene TRBV6-6; D might be TRBD1 or TRBD2, each matching 5 bases. For the CDR3, the DNA is TGTGCCAGCAGCTCGAAATCAATGGGGGAGCAGTACTTC. This gives the protein CASSSKSMGEQYF.